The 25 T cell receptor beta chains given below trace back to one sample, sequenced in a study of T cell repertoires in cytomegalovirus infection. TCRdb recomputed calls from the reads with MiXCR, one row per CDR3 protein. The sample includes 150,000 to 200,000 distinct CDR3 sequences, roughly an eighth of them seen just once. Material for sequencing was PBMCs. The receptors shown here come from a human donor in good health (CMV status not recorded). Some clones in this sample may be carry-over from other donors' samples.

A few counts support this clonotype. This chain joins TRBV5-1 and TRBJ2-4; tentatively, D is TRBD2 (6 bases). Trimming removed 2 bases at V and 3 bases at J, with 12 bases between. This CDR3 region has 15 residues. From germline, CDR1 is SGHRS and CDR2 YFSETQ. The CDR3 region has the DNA TGCGCCAGCAGCTTAATGGAGGGCAGCAAAAACATTCAGTACTTC. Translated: CASSLMEGSKNIQYF.

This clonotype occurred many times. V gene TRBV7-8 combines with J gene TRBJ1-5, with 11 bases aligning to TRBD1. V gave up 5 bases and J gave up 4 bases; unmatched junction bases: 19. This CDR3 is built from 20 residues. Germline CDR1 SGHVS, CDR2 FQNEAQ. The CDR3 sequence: CASSTSRDRGNEVSNQPQHF. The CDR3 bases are TGTGCCAGCAGCACCTCCCGGGACAGGGGGAATGAAGTGTCGAATCAGCCCCAGCATTTT.

The CDR3 sequence is CASQKTSGSGTDTQYF. CDR3 coding DNA: TGTGCCAGCCAGAAGACTAGCGGGAGTGGCACAGATACGCAGTATTTT. The chain carries TRBV6-4 and TRBJ2-3; 12 nucleotides match TRBD2. Losses at the gene ends were 8 bases for V and 1 base for J; bases not matched to a gene: 7. Germline V lookup: CDR1 MRHNA, CDR2 SNTAGT. CDR3 length: 16 residues.

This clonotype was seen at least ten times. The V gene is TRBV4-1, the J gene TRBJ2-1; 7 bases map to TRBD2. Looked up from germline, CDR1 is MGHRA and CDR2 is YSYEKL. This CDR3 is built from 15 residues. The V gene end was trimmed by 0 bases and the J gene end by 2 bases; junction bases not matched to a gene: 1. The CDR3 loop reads CASSQDGLAYNEQFF. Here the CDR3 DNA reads TGCGCCAGCAGCCAAGATGGACTAGCCTACAATGAGCAGTTCTTC.

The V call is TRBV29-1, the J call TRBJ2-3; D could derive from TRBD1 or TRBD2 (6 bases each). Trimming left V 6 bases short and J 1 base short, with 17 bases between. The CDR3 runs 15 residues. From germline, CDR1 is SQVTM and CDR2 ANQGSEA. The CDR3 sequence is CSVEGTGGRTDTQYF. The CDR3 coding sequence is TGCAGCGTCGAGGGCACCGGGGGCCGCACAGATACGCAGTATTTT.

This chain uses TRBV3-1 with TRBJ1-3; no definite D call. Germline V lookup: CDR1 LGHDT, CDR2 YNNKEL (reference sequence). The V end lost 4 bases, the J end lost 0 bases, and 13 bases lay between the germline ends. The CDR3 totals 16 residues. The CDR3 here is CASSPGFLFSGNTIYF. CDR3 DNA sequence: TGTGCCAGCAGCCCGGGCTTCCTATTCTCTGGAAACACCATATATTTT.

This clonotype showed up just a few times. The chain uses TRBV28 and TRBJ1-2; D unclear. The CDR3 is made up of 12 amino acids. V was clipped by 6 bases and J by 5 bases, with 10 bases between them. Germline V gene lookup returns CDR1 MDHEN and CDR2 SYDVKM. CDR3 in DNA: TGTGCCAGCAGCTTAATGGGGTATGGCTACACCTTC. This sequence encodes CASSLMGYGYTF.

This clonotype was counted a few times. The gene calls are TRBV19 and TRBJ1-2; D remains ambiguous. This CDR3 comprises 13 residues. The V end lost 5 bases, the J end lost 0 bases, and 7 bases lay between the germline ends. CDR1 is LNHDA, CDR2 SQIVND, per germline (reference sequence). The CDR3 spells CASSPKSNYGYTF. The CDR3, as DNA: TGTGCCAGTAGTCCCAAATCTAACTATGGCTACACCTTC.

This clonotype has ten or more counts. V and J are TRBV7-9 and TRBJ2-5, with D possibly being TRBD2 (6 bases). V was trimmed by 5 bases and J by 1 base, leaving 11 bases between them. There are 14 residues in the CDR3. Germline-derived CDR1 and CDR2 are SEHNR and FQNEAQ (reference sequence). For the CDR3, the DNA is TGTGCCAGCAGCCTCCGGGACTCCCAAGAGACCCAGTACTTC. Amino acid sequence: CASSLRDSQETQYF.

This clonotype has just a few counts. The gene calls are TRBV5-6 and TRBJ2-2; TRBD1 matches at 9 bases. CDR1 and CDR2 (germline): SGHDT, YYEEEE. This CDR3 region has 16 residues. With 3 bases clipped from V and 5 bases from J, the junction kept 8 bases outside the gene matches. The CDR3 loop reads CASSSRKTGGTGELFF. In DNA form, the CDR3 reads TGTGCCAGCAGCTCAAGAAAGACAGGGGGTACCGGGGAGCTGTTTTTT.

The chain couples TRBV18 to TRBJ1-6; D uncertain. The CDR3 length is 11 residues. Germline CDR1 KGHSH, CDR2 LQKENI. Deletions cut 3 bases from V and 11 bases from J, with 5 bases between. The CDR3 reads CASSPWAPLHF. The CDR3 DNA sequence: TGTGCCAGCTCACCTTGGGCACCCCTCCACTTT.

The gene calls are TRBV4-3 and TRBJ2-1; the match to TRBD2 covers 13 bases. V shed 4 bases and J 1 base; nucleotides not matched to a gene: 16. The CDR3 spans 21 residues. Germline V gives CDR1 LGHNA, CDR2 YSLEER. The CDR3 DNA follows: TGCGCCAGCAGCCGACCCCCAGCCGGACTAGCGGGAGTAGAGTCCTACAATGAGCAGTTCTTC. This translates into CASSRPPAGLAGVESYNEQFF.

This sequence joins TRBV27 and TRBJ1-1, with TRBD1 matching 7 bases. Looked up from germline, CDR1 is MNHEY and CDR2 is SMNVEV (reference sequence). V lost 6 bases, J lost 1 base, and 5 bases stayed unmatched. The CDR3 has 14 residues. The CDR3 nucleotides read TGTGCCAGCAGGTCCGGGACAGCGAACACTGAAGCTTTCTTT. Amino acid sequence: CASRSGTANTEAFF.

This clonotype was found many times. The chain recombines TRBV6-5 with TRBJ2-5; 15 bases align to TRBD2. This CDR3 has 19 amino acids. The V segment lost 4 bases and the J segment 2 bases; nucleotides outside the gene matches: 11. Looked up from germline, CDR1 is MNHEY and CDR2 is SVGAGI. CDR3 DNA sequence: TGTGCCAGCAGTTTTTATCCGGGACTAGCGGGAGGTAAACAAGAGACCCAGTACTTC. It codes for CASSFYPGLAGGKQETQYF.

The CDR3 loop reads CASSLRSGNTIYF. The CDR3 coding sequence is TGTGCCAGCAGTCTTCGCTCTGGAAACACCATATATTTT. The gene calls are TRBV27 and TRBJ1-3; D call uncertain. CDR1 and CDR2 from the germline V gene are MNHEY and SMNVEV (reference sequence). Trimming took 5 bases from V and 0 from J, leaving 5 bases between them. The CDR3 spans 13 residues.

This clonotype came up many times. Written as DNA, the CDR3 is TGCAGCGTTGACCCGGACACCTCGAACACTGAAGCTTTCTTT. This encodes CSVDPDTSNTEAFF. The chain is built from TRBV29-1 and TRBJ1-1; D may be TRBD1 (5 bases). The CDR3 runs 14 residues. V lost 3 bases and J lost 1, with 12 bases in between. Germline values: CDR1 SQVTM, CDR2 ANQGSEA. The entire variable domain, with the rest obtained from reference TRBV29-1 and TRBJ1-1, is as follows: SAVISQKPSRDICQRGTSLTIQCQVDSQVTMMFWYRQQPGQSLTLIATANQGSEATYESGFVIDKFPISRPNLTFSTLTVSNMSPEDSSIYLCSVDPDTSNTEAFFGQGTRLTVV.

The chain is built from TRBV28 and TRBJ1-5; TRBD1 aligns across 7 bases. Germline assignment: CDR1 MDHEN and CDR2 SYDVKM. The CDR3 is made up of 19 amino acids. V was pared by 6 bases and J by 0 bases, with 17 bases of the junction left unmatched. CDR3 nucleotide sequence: TGTGCCAGCAGCTCTCTAATGGGACAGCTCAAATATAGCAATCAGCCCCAGCATTTT. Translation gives CASSSLMGQLKYSNQPQHF.

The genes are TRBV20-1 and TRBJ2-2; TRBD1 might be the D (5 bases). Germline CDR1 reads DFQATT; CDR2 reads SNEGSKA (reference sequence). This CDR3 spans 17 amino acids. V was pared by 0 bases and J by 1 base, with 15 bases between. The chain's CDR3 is CSARDGKGQGNTGELFF. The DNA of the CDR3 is TGCAGTGCTAGAGATGGGAAGGGGCAGGGGAACACCGGGGAGCTGTTTTTT.

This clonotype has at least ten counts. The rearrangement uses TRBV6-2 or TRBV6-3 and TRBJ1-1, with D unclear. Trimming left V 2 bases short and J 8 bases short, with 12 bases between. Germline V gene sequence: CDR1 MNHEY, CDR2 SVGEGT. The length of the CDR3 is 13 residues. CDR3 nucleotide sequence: TGTGCCAGCAGTTACAAGGCCCTTGAAGAAGCTTTCTTT. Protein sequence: CASSYKALEEAFF.

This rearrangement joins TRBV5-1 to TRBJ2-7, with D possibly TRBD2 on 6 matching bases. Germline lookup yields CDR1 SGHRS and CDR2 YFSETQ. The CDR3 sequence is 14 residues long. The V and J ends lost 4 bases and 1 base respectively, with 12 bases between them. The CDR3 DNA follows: TGCGCCAGCAGCATAATCGGGAGTTCCTACGAGCAGTACTTC. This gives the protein CASSIIGSSYEQYF.

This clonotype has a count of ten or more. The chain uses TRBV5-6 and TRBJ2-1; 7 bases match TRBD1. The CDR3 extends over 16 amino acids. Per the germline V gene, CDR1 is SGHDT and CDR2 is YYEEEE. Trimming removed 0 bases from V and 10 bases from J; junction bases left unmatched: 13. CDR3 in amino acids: CASSLGADRSKEEQFF. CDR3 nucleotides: TGTGCCAGCAGCTTGGGGGCGGACAGGTCTAAAGAGGAGCAGTTCTTC.

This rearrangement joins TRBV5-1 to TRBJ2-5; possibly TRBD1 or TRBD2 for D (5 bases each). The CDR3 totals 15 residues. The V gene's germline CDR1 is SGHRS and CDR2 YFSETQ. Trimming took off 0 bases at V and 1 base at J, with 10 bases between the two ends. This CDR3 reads CASSLEGSSQETQYF. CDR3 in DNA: TGCGCCAGCAGCTTGGAGGGGAGCTCCCAAGAGACCCAGTACTTC.

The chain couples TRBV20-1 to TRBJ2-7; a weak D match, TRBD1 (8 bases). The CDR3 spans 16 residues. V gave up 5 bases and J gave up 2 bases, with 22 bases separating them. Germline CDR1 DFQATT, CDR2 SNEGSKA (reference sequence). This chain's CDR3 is CSAPGRQGAPPYEQYF. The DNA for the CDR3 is TGCAGTGCTCCCGGGAGGCAGGGGGCCCCCCCCTACGAGCAGTACTTC.

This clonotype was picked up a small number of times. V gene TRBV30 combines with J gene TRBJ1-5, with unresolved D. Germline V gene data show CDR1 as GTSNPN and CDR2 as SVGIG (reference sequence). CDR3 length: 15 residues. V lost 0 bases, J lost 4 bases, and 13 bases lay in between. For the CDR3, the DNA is TGTGCCTGGAGTGTATTCGGGAGGAATAATCAGCCCCAGCATTTT. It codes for CAWSVFGRNNQPQHF.

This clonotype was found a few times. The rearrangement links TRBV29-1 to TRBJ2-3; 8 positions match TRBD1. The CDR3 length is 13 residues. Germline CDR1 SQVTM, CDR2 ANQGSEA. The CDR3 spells CSTRQGSTDTQYF. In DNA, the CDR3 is TGCAGTACCCGACAGGGGAGCACAGATACGCAGTATTTT.